Listed below are T cell receptor beta chains from one sample, sequenced in a study of CD8+ T cells in alopecia areata. The method was immunoSEQ multiplex PCR; TCRdb's version includes in-frame clones alone and lacks a portion of them. This sample has over 150,000 clones, with about 60% found just once. Here the sequenced sample was CD8+ T cells sorted from blood, taken at week 24, from a patient treated with tofacitinib. These receptors came from a human donor with alopecia areata. Both conserved end residues are part of each CDR3. The D gene is left open where the match is weak. The size of a clone is reported for some rows only, either as once, few or many, or as a class for expanded clones.

cdr3_aa | cdr3_nt | clone_size | j_call | v_call | d_call
CASITGQIYNYGYTF | TGTGCCTCCATCACCGGACAGATTTACAACTATGGCTACACCTTC | - | TRBJ1-2 | TRBV30 | -
CSVEGQGGNYGYTF | TGCAGCGTTGAGGGACAGGGGGGGAACTATGGCTACACCTTC | few | TRBJ1-2 | TRBV29-1 | TRBD1
CAWSVYQGALFF | TGTGCCTGGAGTGTATATCAAGGGGCACTGTTTTTT | - | TRBJ1-4 | TRBV30 | -
CASSLGHSPLHF | TGTGCCAGCAGTTTAGGGCATTCACCCCTCCACTTT | once | TRBJ1-6 | TRBV27 | -
CASSLGTEQFF | TGTGCCAGCAGCTTAGGGACAGAGCAGTTCTTC | - | TRBJ2-1 | TRBV11-2 | -
CASSDRGQYGYTF | TGTGCCAGCAGTGACAGGGGACAGTATGGCTACACCTTC | many | TRBJ1-2 | TRBV2 | TRBD1
CASSLSLRYTDTQYF | TGTGCCAGCAGCTTATCTCTCCGATACACAGATACGCAGTATTTT | few | TRBJ2-3 | TRBV7-9 | -
CSVESGFGTEAFF | TGCAGCGTTGAATCAGGGTTTGGCACTGAAGCTTTCTTT | few | TRBJ1-1 | TRBV29-1 | -
CASSLSQPAGNEQFF | TGTGCCAGCAGTTTGAGTCAGCCGGCCGGCAATGAGCAGTTCTTC | - | TRBJ2-1 | TRBV27 | -
CAWMGGDFDHRYGYTF | TGTGCCTGGATGGGGGGGGATTTCGATCATCGCTATGGCTACACCTTC | - | TRBJ1-2 | TRBV30 | -
CASSLSGGRNEQFF | TGTGCCAGCAGCTTATCCGGGGGGAGAAATGAGCAGTTCTTC | few | TRBJ2-1 | TRBV7-9 | TRBD2
CASSLGQTYEQYF | TGTGCCAGCAGCTTAGGACAGACATACGAGCAGTACTTC | - | TRBJ2-7 | TRBV13 | -
CATSGQTYEQYF | TGTGCCACCAGCGGCCAAACTTACGAGCAGTACTTC | many | TRBJ2-7 | TRBV15 | -
CSVVAGGVNEQFF | TGCAGCGTTGTAGCGGGGGGGGTCAATGAGCAGTTCTTC | few | TRBJ2-1 | TRBV29-1 | TRBD2
CASSVEGRAADTQYF | TGTGCCAGCAGCGTAGAGGGGAGGGCCGCAGATACGCAGTATTTT | - | TRBJ2-3 | TRBV9 | TRBD2
CSVSGGADTGELFF | TGCAGCGTTTCAGGGGGCGCGGACACCGGGGAGCTGTTTTTT | few | TRBJ2-2 | TRBV29-1 | TRBD1
CASTLEYLDYGYTF | TGTGCCAGCACCCTAGAATATCTTGATTATGGCTACACCTTC | - | TRBJ1-2 | TRBV7-9 | -
CASSYSETRSTDTQYF | TGTGCCAGCAGTTACTCTGAGACTAGGTCCACAGATACGCAGTATTTT | - | TRBJ2-3 | TRBV6-7 | -
CASSPGRDTQYF | TGTGCTAGCAGCCCAGGTCGGGATACGCAGTATTTT | few | TRBJ2-3 | TRBV7-7 | -
CASSLWDESQETQYF | TGTGCCAGCAGCCTGTGGGACGAAAGTCAAGAGACCCAGTACTTC | - | TRBJ2-5 | TRBV4-2 | -
CAVDRGYGYTF | TGCGCCGTGGACAGGGGCTATGGCTACACCTTC | once | TRBJ1-2 | TRBV5-1 | TRBD1
CACASRGTEAFF | TGTGCCTGCGCAAGCAGGGGGACTGAAGCTTTCTTT | - | TRBJ1-1 | TRBV30 | TRBD1
CASSTLSDFGAFF | TGTGCCAGTTCGACATTGTCGGATTTCGGAGCTTTCTTT | - | TRBJ1-1 | TRBV28 | -
CASSFGSSSGNTIYF | TGTGCCAGCAGCTTCGGCAGCTCTTCTGGAAACACCATATATTTT | - | TRBJ1-3 | TRBV13 | -
CASSEQGGTDTQYF | TGTGCCAGCAGTGAACAGGGTGGGACAGATACGCAGTATTTT | - | TRBJ2-3 | TRBV6-5 | -
CASSAGKVQETQYF | TGCGCCAGCTCAGCGGGGAAAGTCCAAGAGACCCAGTACTTC | - | TRBJ2-5 | TRBV4-1 | TRBD2